The 30 T cell receptor beta chains given below trace back to one sample, sequenced in a study of T cells in Graves' hyperthyroidism and ophthalmopathy. Amplification of TCR beta CDR3 regions used RNA as the template. HTBI primers were employed in a first-round RT-PCR of the TCR CDR3. TCRdb re-analysed the multiplex PCR reads in MiXCR, keeping a single row per CDR3 protein. The sample includes a few hundred thousand distinct CDR3 sequences, 15% to 18% of them seen just once. The sequenced sample consisted of blood. Receptors originate from a woman aged 25 to 39 with Graves' hyperthyroidism.

This clonotype was recorded many times. The genes are TRBV4-3 and TRBJ1-5; unclear D gene. The CDR3 spans 13 residues. CDR1 is LGHNA, CDR2 YSLEER, per germline. The germline V and J ends were trimmed by 0 bases and 7 bases, with 7 bases remaining between them. CDR3 residues: CASSQDSGQPQHF. CDR3 in DNA: TGCGCCAGCAGCCAAGACTCGGGACAGCCCCAGCATTTT.

The sample holds many counts of this clonotype. The rearrangement uses TRBV6-2 or TRBV6-3 and TRBJ2-7, with 11 nucleotides matching TRBD2. The CDR3 is made up of 15 amino acids. V was pared by 5 bases and J by 0 bases, with 3 bases of the junction left unmatched. Per germline, CDR1 MNHEY and CDR2 SVGEGT. The CDR3 DNA reads as TGTGCCAGCAGTCGACTAGCGGGAACCTCCTACGAGCAGTACTTC. Its translation is CASSRLAGTSYEQYF.

V gene TRBV11-3 combines with J gene TRBJ2-3; the D is unclear. Trimming took off 5 bases at V and 2 bases at J, with 11 bases between the two ends. The CDR3 sequence is 14 residues long. CDR1 is SGHNT and CDR2 is YENEEA in the germline V gene. The CDR3 sequence is CASSQSGFTDTQYF. The CDR3, as DNA: TGTGCCAGCAGCCAGTCCGGTTTCACAGATACGCAGTATTTT.

In this sample, this clonotype turned up many times. The chain links TRBV3-1 to TRBJ1-1; D gene uncertain. Germline assignment: CDR1 LGHDT and CDR2 YNNKEL (reference sequence). V was clipped by 4 bases and J by 3 bases, with 15 bases between them. The CDR3 spans 15 residues. The CDR3 nucleotides are TGTGCCAGCAGCCCCCACGGGGTAGGAGACACTGAAGCTTTCTTT. This gives the protein CASSPHGVGDTEAFF.

This clonotype was detected many times. The chain employs TRBV11-2 and TRBJ2-7, with D possibly being TRBD1 (5 bases). CDR3 length: 14 residues. V lost 1 base to trimming and J lost 6 bases, with 13 bases between them. The germline CDR1 and CDR2 sequences are SGHAT and FQNNGV. The CDR3 reads CASSLVRQGFEQYF. CDR3 nucleotides: TGTGCCAGCAGCTTAGTTCGTCAGGGATTCGAGCAGTACTTC.

This clonotype was recorded a few times. This sequence joins TRBV29-1 and TRBJ2-5, with 10 bases fitting TRBD1. In germline, CDR1 is SQVTM, CDR2 ANQGSEA. Germline trimming cut 7 bases from V and 5 bases from J; bases unmatched to any gene: 7. The CDR3 is made up of 13 amino acids. CDR3 region: CSAGTGVWETQYF. Written as DNA, the CDR3 is TGCAGCGCCGGGACAGGGGTGTGGGAGACCCAGTACTTC. Filled out from reference TRBV29-1 and TRBJ2-5, the complete variable domain reads SAVISQKPSRDICQRGTSLTIQCQVDSQVTMMFWYRQQPGQSLTLIATANQGSEATYESGFVIDKFPISRPNLTFSTLTVSNMSPEDSSIYLCSAGTGVWETQYFGPGTRLLVL.

This clonotype has at least ten counts. This chain joins TRBV27 and TRBJ2-3, with 8 bases identical to TRBD1. Trimming cost V 4 bases and J 3 bases; bases outside gene matches: 21. This CDR3 contains 20 residues. The germline CDR1 and CDR2 sequences are MNHEY and SMNVEV (reference sequence). The CDR3 sequence is CASSYLTPITQRDRTDTQYF. In DNA form, the CDR3 reads TGTGCCAGCAGTTACCTCACACCCATCACCCAACGGGACAGGACAGATACGCAGTATTTT.

In this sample, this clonotype turned up many times. J is TRBJ2-3 and V is TRBV20-1; 8 nucleotides align to TRBD2. Unmatched junction bases numbered 8, after V lost 1 base and J lost 2 bases. Per germline, CDR1 DFQATT and CDR2 SNEGSKA (reference sequence). This CDR3 is 16 amino acids long. For the CDR3, the DNA is TGCAGTGCTAGAGTAGCGGGATCGTTATACACAGATACGCAGTATTTT. Translation gives CSARVAGSLYTDTQYF.

This clonotype has ten or more counts. The CDR3 reads CASSSGAQSRANTGELFF. CDR3 DNA sequence: TGTGCCAGCAGCTCCGGGGCCCAGAGTAGGGCCAACACCGGGGAGCTGTTTTTT. J is TRBJ2-2 and V is TRBV11-1, with D perhaps assigned TRBD1 or TRBD2 (5 bases each). The V gene's germline CDR1 is SGHAT and CDR2 FQDESV (reference sequence). CDR3 length: 18 residues. V lost 4 bases and J 2 bases, leaving 20 bases between the germline ends. Drawing the rest from reference TRBV11-1 and TRBJ2-2, the complete variable domain is EAEVAQSPRYKITEKSQAVAFWCDPISGHATLYWYRQILGQGPELLVQFQDESVVDDSQLPKDRFSAERLKGVDSTLKIQPAELGDSAMYLCASSSGAQSRANTGELFFGEGSRLTVL.

In its sample, this clonotype was seen many times. The chain combines TRBV30 with TRBJ1-2, with D unclear. The CDR3 is made up of 12 amino acids. CDR1 and CDR2 (germline): GTSNPN, SVGIG (reference sequence). Trimming removed 1 base at V and 2 bases at J, with 5 bases between. The CDR3 region is CAWSAGNYGYTF. Written as DNA, the CDR3 is TGTGCCTGGAGTGCGGGGAACTATGGCTACACCTTC.

The V and J genes are TRBV27 and TRBJ1-5; 7 bases agree with TRBD1. The junction had 11 bases not matched to a gene; V was cut back by 4 bases and J by 11 bases. The germline gives CDR1 MNHEY, CDR2 SMNVEV (reference sequence). This CDR3 comprises 14 residues. CDR3 DNA sequence: TGTGCCAGCAGTTCTGGGACAGCTATAGGTGCCCAGCATTTT. Translating gives CASSSGTAIGAQHF.

In its sample, this clonotype was seen many times. J is TRBJ1-1 and V is TRBV29-1; D not certain. Germline loops: CDR1 SQVTM, CDR2 ANQGSEA. V lost 1 base and J 2 bases, leaving 11 bases between the germline ends. CDR3 size: 14 residues. The CDR3 bases are TGCAGCGTTGAAGTGGAGGTTACCAACACTGAAGCTTTCTTT. This codes for CSVEVEVTNTEAFF.

The sample holds a few counts of this clonotype. The genes are TRBV7-2 and TRBJ1-1; D not resolved. Between the trimmed V and J ends, which lost 3 bases and 5 bases, there was a span of 10 bases. Germline lookup yields CDR1 SGHTA and CDR2 FQGNSA. There are 13 residues in the CDR3. CDR3 nucleotide sequence: TGTGCCAGCAGCTTCTGGCGGCGGACTGAAGCTTTCTTT. This codes for CASSFWRRTEAFF.

This clonotype was observed at least ten times. V is TRBV20-1 and J is TRBJ1-3; D call uncertain. The CDR3 length is 13 residues. CDR1 and CDR2 from the germline V gene are DFQATT and SNEGSKA (reference sequence). Trimming took off 6 bases at V and 0 bases at J, with 9 bases between the two ends. CDR3 in amino acids: CSAQASSGNTIYF. In nucleotides, the CDR3 is TGCAGTGCGCAGGCCAGCTCTGGAAACACCATATATTTT.

This chain connects TRBV4-3 to TRBJ2-1; 11 bases map to TRBD1. Trimming cost V 2 bases and J 7 bases; bases outside gene matches: 10. The V gene's germline CDR1 is LGHNA and CDR2 YSLEER. The CDR3 sequence is 17 residues long. DNA for the CDR3: TGCGCCAGCAGCCAACGTAGTCTGGGACAGGGGGGGAATGAGCAGTTCTTC. It translates to CASSQRSLGQGGNEQFF.

This clonotype was found a few times. The V gene is TRBV6-2 or TRBV6-3, the J gene TRBJ2-7; 9 nucleotides align to TRBD1. Germline trimming cut 8 bases from V and 0 bases from J; bases unmatched to any gene: 5. There are 14 residues in the CDR3. Germline loops: CDR1 MNHEY, CDR2 SVGEGT. The CDR3 bases are TGTGCCAGCGTATCGGGACAGGGCTCCTACGAGCAGTACTTC. Residues: CASVSGQGSYEQYF.

This clonotype was seen ten or more times. The chain has TRBV18 and TRBJ1-1; tentative D call: TRBD1 (5 bases). Germline CDR1 is KGHSH and CDR2 is LQKENI. The CDR3 runs 15 residues. Trimming shortened V by 4 bases and J by 1 base, and 13 bases separated the two germline ends. CDR3: CASSRGPGSNTEAFF. The CDR3 DNA sequence: TGTGCCAGCTCACGGGGCCCCGGGTCGAACACTGAAGCTTTCTTT. Full variable domain (missing parts from reference TRBV18 and TRBJ1-1): NAGVMQNPRHLVRRRGQEARLRCSPMKGHSHVYWYRQLPEEGLKFMVYLQKENIIDESGMPKERFSAEFPKEGPSILRIQQVVRGDSAAYFCASSRGPGSNTEAFFGQGTRLTVV.

This clonotype was seen a few times. The chain combines TRBV6-2 or TRBV6-3 with TRBJ2-1, with D hard to call. Germline V gene data show CDR1 as MNHEY and CDR2 as SVGEGT. Trimming shortened V by 8 bases and J by 4 bases, and 6 bases separated the two germline ends. The CDR3 spans 11 residues. The CDR3 protein is CASQEYNEQFF. As DNA, the CDR3 is TGTGCCAGCCAAGAGTACAATGAGCAGTTCTTC.

This clonotype was recorded at least ten times. The chain has TRBV2 and TRBJ1-2, with a weak D call TRBD1 (5 bases). Germline CDR1 is SNHLY and CDR2 is FYNNEI. The length of the CDR3 is 12 residues. Trimming cost V 6 bases and J 8 bases, with 13 bases left between them. The CDR3 is CASRSGGIGYTF. The CDR3 bases are TGTGCCAGCAGATCGGGGGGGATCGGCTACACCTTC.

Regarding this clonotype: A much larger clone sits a single nucleotide away, making a read error possible. The CDR3 loop is CASSQEYNEQFF. CDR3 sequence (DNA): TGTGCCAGCAGCCAAGAATACAATGAGCAGTTCTTC. The J gene is TRBJ2-1, the V gene TRBV5-4; D unclear. Germline loops: CDR1 SGHNT, CDR2 YYREEE (reference sequence). V lost 4 bases and J lost 4, with 6 bases in between. The CDR3 contains 12 residues.

The table lists this clonotype with a few counts. The rearrangement joins TRBV5-1 to TRBJ2-1; possibly TRBD2 for D (7 bases). Germline assignment: CDR1 SGHRS and CDR2 YFSETQ. V lost 5 bases to trimming and J lost 4 bases, with 16 bases between them. The CDR3 loop spans 15 amino acids. This CDR3 reads CASRAGQDPYNEQFF. CDR3 DNA sequence: TGCGCCAGCAGAGCGGGACAAGACCCTTACAATGAGCAGTTCTTC.

A few counts support this clonotype. Given a much more abundant clone one base away, this may be a read error. The DNA is omitted, as the CDR3 cannot be located on it reliably, and the CDR3 follows TCRdb's listing. The rearrangement links TRBV7-9 to TRBJ2-7; the table's D call, TRBD2, has no DNA check behind it. Germline CDR1 SEHNR, CDR2 FQNEAQ (reference sequence). The CDR3 totals 14 residues, both ends included. The CDR3 sequence: CASSFASGSYEQHF.

This clonotype was picked up many times. V usage is TRBV20-1 and J usage is TRBJ2-1; a possible D gene is TRBD2 (5 bases). CDR1 DFQATT and CDR2 SNEGSKA come from the germline V gene (reference sequence). V gave up 5 bases and J gave up 4 bases, with 9 bases separating them. CDR3 length: 12 residues. The CDR3 nucleotides are TGCAGTGCTCAATCGGGATACAATGAGCAGTTCTTC. Protein sequence: CSAQSGYNEQFF.

At least ten counts were recorded for this clonotype. The J gene is TRBJ2-2, the V gene TRBV11-2; 7 nucleotides line up with TRBD2. J gave up 4 bases and V 3 bases, and 2 bases lay outside the gene matches. The germline gives CDR1 SGHAT, CDR2 FQNNGV. The CDR3 has 14 residues. CDR3 amino acids: CASSFGGSTGELFF. DNA of the CDR3: TGTGCCAGCAGCTTCGGCGGGAGCACCGGGGAGCTGTTTTTT.

This clonotype was observed many times. J is TRBJ2-7 and V is TRBV20-1; D not certain. Germline loops: CDR1 DFQATT, CDR2 SNEGSKA (reference sequence). The CDR3 has 14 residues. V lost 0 bases and J 3 bases, leaving 12 bases between the germline ends. CDR3 DNA sequence: TGCAGTGCTAGAGATATAGGGCGAGTCTACGAGCAGTACTTC. As protein: CSARDIGRVYEQYF.

Comments on this clonotype: One junction end disagrees with the germline gene, perhaps due to a read error. V usage is TRBV20-1 and J usage is TRBJ2-7, with D possibly matching TRBD1 (6 bases). This CDR3 has 14 residues. Germline CDR1 reads DFQATT; CDR2 reads SNEGSKA (reference sequence). The CDR3 region has the DNA TGCAGTGCTAGATCCTTAGGGGGACGGTACGGGCAGTACTTC. This gives the protein CSARSLGGRYGQYF.

This clonotype was recorded a few times. The CDR3 spells CASSQEGTGGGYNEQFF. As DNA, the CDR3 is TGCGCCAGCAGCCAAGAAGGGACAGGGGGCGGATACAATGAGCAGTTCTTC. The genes are TRBV4-3 and TRBJ2-1, with TRBD1 matching 12 bases. V was clipped by 0 bases and J by 4 bases; unmatched bases: 4. The CDR3 covers 17 residues. Germline V gives CDR1 LGHNA, CDR2 YSLEER.

This clonotype was seen many times. The chain carries TRBV18 and TRBJ2-1; D call uncertain. The CDR3 extends over 13 amino acids. Trimming pared 4 bases from V and 9 bases from J, leaving 13 bases between. Germline lookup yields CDR1 KGHSH and CDR2 LQKENI. The CDR3 DNA is TGTGCCAGCTCACAGACCACCGTTAGTGAGCAGTTCTTC. It codes for CASSQTTVSEQFF.

This clonotype has at least ten counts. The chain joins TRBV2 to TRBJ2-7, with 11 bases lining up with TRBD2. Per germline, CDR1 SNHLY and CDR2 FYNNEI. J was trimmed by 2 bases and V by 6 bases; bases with no gene match: 12. The CDR3 is made up of 17 amino acids. The CDR3, as DNA: TGTGCCAGCAGCCTCACTATCGGGACTAGCGGAACCTACGAGCAGTACTTC. It specifies CASSLTIGTSGTYEQYF.

The rearrangement uses TRBV20-1 and TRBJ2-1, with 11 bases matching TRBD1. The CDR3 sequence is 15 residues long. V dropped 5 bases and J dropped 7; count of bases not matched to a gene: 10. The V gene's germline CDR1 is DFQATT and CDR2 SNEGSKA (reference sequence). CDR3 protein: CSAPPGQGAWNEQFF. CDR3 bases: TGCAGTGCTCCCCCTGGACAGGGGGCTTGGAATGAGCAGTTCTTC.